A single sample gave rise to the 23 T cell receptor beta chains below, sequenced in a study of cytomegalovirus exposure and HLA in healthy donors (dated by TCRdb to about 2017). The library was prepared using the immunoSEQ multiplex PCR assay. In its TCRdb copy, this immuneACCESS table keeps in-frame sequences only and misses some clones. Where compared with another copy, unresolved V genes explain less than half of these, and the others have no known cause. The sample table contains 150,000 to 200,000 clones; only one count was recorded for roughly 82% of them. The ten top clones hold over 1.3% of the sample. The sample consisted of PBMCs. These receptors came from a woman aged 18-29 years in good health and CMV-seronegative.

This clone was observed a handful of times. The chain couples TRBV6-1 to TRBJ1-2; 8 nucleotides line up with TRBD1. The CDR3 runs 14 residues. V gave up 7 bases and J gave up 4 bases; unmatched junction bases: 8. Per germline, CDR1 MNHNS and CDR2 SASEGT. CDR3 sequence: CASTRTGSGYGYTF. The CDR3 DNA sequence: TGTGCCAGCACCAGGACAGGGAGTGGCTATGGCTACACCTTC.

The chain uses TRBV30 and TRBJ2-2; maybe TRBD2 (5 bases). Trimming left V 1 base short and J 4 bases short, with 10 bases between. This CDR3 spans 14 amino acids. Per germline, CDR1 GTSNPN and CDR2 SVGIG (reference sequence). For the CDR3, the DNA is TGTGCCTGGAGTGAACTGGGAGCCACCGGGGAGCTGTTTTTT. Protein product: CAWSELGATGELFF.

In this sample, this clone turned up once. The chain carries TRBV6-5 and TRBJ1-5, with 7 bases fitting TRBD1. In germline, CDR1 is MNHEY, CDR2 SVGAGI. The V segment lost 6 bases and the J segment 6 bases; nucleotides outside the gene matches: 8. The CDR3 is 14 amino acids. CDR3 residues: CASRMTGIGQPQHF. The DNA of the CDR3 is TGTGCCAGCAGAATGACAGGGATAGGTCAGCCCCAGCATTTT.

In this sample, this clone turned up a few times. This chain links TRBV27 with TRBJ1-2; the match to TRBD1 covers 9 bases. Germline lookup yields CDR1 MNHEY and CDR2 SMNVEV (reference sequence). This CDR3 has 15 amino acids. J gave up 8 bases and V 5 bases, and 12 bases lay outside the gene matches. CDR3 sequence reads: CASSAVRDRAVGYTF. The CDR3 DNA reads TGTGCCAGCAGTGCCGTCCGGGACAGGGCTGTCGGCTACACCTTC.

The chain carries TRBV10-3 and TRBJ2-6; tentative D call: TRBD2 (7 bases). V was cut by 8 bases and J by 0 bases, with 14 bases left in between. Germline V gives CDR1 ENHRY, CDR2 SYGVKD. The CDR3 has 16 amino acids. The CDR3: CAIGGGVDSGANVLTF. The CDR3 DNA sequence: TGTGCCATCGGAGGGGGGGTGGACTCTGGGGCCAACGTCCTGACTTTC.

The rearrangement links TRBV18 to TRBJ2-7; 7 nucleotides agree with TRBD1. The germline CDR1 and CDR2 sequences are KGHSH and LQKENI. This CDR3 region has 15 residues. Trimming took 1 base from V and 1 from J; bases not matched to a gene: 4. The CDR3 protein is CASSPQRDSSYEQYF. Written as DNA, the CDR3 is TGTGCCAGCTCACCACAACGGGACAGTTCCTACGAGCAGTACTTC.

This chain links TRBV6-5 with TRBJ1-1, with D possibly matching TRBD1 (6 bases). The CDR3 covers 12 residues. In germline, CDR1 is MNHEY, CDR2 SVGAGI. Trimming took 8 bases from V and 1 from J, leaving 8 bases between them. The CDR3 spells CASVDRNTEAFF. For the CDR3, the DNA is TGTGCCAGCGTGGACAGGAACACTGAAGCTTTCTTT.

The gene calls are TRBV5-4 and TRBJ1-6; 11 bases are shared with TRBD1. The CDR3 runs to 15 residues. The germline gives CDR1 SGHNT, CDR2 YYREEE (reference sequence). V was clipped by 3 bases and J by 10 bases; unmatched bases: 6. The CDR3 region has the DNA TGTGCCAGCAGCTCTAGGGACAGGGGGTGGTCACCCCTCCACTTT. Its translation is CASSSRDRGWSPLHF. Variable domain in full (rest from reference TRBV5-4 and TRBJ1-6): ETGVTQSPTHLIKTRGQQVTLRCSSQSGHNTVSWYQQALGQGPQFIFQYYREEENGRGNFPPRFSGLQFPNYSSELNVNALELDDSALYLCASSSRDRGWSPLHFGNGTRLTVT.

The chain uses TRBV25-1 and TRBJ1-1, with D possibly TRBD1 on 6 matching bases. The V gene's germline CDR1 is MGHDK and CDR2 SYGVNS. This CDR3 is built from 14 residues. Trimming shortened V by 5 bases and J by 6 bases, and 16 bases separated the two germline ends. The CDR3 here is CASSTTLGGAEAFF. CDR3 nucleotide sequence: TGTGCCAGCAGTACAACCCTAGGGGGGGCTGAAGCTTTCTTT.

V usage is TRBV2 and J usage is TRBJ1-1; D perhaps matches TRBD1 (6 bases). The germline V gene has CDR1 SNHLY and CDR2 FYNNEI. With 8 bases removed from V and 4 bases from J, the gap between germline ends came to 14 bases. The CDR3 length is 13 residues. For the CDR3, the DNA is TGTGCCAGCTCGGACAGTTTTTTCACTGAAGCTTTCTTT. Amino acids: CASSDSFFTEAFF. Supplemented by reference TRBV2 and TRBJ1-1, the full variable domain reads EPEVTQTPSHQVTQMGQEVILRCVPISNHLYFYWYRQILGQKVEFLVSFYNNEISEKSEIFDDQFSVERPDGSNFTLKIRSTKLEDSAMYFCASSDSFFTEAFFGQGTRLTVV.

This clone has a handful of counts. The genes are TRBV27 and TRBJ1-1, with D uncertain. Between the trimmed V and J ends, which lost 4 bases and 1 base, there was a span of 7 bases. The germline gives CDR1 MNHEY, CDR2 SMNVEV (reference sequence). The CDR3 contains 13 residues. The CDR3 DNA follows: TGTGCCAGCAGTTCTGGGCCGAACACTGAAGCTTTCTTT. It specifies CASSSGPNTEAFF.

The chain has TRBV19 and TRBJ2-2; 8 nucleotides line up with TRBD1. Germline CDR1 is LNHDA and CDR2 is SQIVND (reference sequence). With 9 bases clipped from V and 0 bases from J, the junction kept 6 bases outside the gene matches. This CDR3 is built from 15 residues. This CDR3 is CASQQGDSNTGELFF. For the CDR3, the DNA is TGTGCCAGCCAACAGGGGGATTCGAACACCGGGGAGCTGTTTTTT.

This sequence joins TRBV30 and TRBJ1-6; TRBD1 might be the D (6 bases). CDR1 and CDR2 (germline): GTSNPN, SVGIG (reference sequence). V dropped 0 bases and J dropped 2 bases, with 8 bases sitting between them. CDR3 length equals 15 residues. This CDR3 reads CAWSVHRAYNSPLHF. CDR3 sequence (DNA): TGTGCCTGGAGTGTACACAGGGCCTATAATTCACCCCTCCACTTT.

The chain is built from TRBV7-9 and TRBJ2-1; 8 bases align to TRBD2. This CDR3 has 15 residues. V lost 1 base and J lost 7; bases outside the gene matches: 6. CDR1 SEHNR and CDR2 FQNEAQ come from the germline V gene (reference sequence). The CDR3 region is CASSLEAGVRNEQFF. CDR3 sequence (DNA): TGTGCCAGCAGCTTAGAAGCGGGGGTCCGTAATGAGCAGTTCTTC.

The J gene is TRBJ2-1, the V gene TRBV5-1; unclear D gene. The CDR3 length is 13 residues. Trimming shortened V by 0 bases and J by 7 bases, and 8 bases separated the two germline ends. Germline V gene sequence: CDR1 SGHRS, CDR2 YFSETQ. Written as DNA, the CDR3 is TGCGCCAGCAGCTTGGTGAACTCTAATGAGCAGTTCTTC. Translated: CASSLVNSNEQFF.

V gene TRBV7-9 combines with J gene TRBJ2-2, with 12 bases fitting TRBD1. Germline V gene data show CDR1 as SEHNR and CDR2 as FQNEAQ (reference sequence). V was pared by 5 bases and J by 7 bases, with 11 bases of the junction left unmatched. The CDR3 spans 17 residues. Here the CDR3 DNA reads TGTGCCAGCAGCCTAACCACGGGACAGGGGGCTTTCGGGGAGCTGTTTTTT. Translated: CASSLTTGQGAFGELFF.

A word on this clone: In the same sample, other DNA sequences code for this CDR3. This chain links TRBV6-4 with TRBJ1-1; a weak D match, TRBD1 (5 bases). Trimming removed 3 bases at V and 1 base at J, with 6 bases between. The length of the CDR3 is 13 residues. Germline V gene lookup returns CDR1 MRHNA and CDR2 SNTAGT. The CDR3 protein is CASSEGENTEAFF. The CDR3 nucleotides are TGTGCCAGCAGTGAAGGGGAGAACACTGAAGCTTTCTTT.

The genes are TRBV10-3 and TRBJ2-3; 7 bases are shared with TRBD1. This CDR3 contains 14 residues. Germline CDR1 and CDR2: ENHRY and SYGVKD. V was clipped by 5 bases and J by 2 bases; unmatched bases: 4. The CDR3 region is CAISPGQSTDTQYF. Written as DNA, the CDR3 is TGTGCCATCAGTCCGGGACAGTCCACAGATACGCAGTATTTT.

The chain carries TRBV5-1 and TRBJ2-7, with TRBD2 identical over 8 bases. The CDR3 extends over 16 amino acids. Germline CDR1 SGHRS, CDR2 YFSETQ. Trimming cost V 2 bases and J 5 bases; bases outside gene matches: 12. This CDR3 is CASSFSPGLVEHEQYF. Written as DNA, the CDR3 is TGCGCCAGCAGCTTTTCCCCGGGACTAGTCGAACACGAGCAGTACTTC.

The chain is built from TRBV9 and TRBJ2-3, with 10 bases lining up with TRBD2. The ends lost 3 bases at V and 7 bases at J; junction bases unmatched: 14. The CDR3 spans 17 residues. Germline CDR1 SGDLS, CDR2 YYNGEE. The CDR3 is CASSGIGFSGRSNTQYF. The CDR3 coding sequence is TGTGCCAGCAGCGGGATCGGATTTAGCGGGAGGTCAAATACGCAGTATTTT.

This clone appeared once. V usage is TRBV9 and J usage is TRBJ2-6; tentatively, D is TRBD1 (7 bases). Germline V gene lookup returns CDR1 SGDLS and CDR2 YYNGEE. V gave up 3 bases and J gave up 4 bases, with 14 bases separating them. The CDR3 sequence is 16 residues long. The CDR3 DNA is TGTGCCAGCAGCGCTACAGGGGCGGGAGGGGCCAACGTCCTGACTTTC. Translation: CASSATGAGGANVLTF. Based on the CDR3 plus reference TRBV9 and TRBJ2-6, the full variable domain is DSGVTQTPKHLITATGQRVTLRCSPRSGDLSVYWYQQSLDQGLQFLIQYYNGEERAKGNILERFSAQQFPDLHSELNLSSLELGDSALYFCASSATGAGGANVLTFGAGSRLTVL.

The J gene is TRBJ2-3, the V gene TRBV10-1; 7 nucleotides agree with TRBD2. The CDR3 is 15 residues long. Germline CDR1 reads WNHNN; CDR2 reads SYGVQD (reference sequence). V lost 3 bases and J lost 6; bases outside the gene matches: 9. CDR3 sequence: CASSDFLGGLDTQYF. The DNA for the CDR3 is TGCGCCAGCAGTGACTTCTTGGGAGGGCTCGATACGCAGTATTTT.

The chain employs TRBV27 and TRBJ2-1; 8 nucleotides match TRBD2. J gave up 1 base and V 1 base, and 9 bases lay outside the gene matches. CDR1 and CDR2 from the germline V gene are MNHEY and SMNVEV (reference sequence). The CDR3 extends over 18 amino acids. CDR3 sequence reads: CASSLFGSAGGSYNEQFF. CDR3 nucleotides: TGTGCCAGCAGTTTATTCGGGTCGGCGGGAGGATCCTACAATGAGCAGTTCTTC.